This T cell receptor beta chain originates from a study of identical twins (dated by TCRdb to the mid-2010s). Notes on the research overall: TCR alpha and beta repertoires from monozygotic twins, unrelated adults of various ages and cord blood were deep-sequenced to test whether fetal clonotypes persist. Replicate twin experiments were performed at different times using different library preparation protocols to rule out contamination.

What the work shows at the level of the full study, not this receptor alone: Compared with coincidental sharing between unrelated individuals, an excess of low generation-probability sequences was observed among out-of-frame TCR alpha sequences shared between twins. Recombination models systematically underestimated out-of-frame TCR alpha sharing in monozygotic twins but agreed with sharing between unrelated individuals. Zero-insertion analyses could be partly confounded by invariant T cells such as MAIT and iNKT, although diverse VJ usage argued against such confounding for most clonotypes. Fewer insertions were carried by abundant cord blood beta clonotypes, a similar but weaker trend appeared in young adult naive repertoires, and no such trend appeared in memory repertoires. Conclusions relied on cross-sectional statistical analysis, since the same donors could not be followed over many years. A weaker excess of twin sharing was found in beta out-of-frame sequences because the signal-to-noise ratio was lowered by fewer shared sequences.

Inclusive of the bounding cysteine and phenylalanine, the CDR3 is 16 residues long. Of all the DNA, just the CDR3 is kept, 48 bases in frame from base 1. V trim: 7 bases; J trim: 2 bases; unmatched bases: 9. Sequences MDHEN (CDR1) and SYDVKM (CDR2) are obtained from the germline V gene. Every donor in the study was a healthy Caucasian. As concerns this clonotype: Its cognate antigen has yet to be identified. Qualities for individual bases were not recorded, and no much larger clone is one base off.

Library generation was performed with 5' RACE. The listed sequencing device is Illumina HiSeq 2000. Template switching added a universal primer binding site, and the final cDNA carried a unique molecular identifier that allowed TCR cDNA molecules to be counted accurately. Specific primers in the conserved constant-segment region were used to synthesize first-strand cDNA for TCR alpha and beta chains. To control for contamination, every cDNA library carried two barcodes: a SMART-Mk sample barcode plus Illumina barcodes. TruSeq adapter sequences along with Illumina sample barcodes were introduced in two successive PCR steps. TCR alpha and beta cDNA libraries were sequenced on the Illumina HiSeq platform with custom primers. Per the original workflow: Raw reads were processed with MiGEC to extract unique molecular identifiers, and MiXCR was used to determine CDR3 positions. For each individual, recombination models were inferred using an EM algorithm with the repgenHMM and IGoR tools. The tcR package in R was used for shared clonotype analysis, with sharing normalized by the product of cloneset sizes. Out-of-frame nonproductive sequences were analyzed to study raw recombination free of thymic and clonal selection effects. TCRdb applied fastp at Q25 and MiXCR to the public reads, then kept only in-frame beta chains. Identical CDR3 proteins give one entry, which carries the most common genes and DNA. V and J calls and clone size were set by TCRdb, not the authors. The sample data list some 1,600,000 distinct CDR3 sequences, and 32% of these were observed just once. The ten top clones hold over 0.25% of the sample.

The chain was built from TRBV28 and TRBJ2-7; 12 bases in the junction line up with TRBD2. This clonotype was obtained from a newborn girl in good health. The sequencing input was cord blood. The DNA sequence is as follows: TGTGCCAGCAATATACTAGCGGGAGGAGGCCCCTACGAGCAGTACTTC. Its protein is CASNILAGGGPYEQYF.